One and the same sample provided the 5 T cell receptor beta chains below, sequenced in a study of Ad26.COV2.S vaccination and SARS-CoV-2 variants. The treatment was: over 15 received Ad26.COV2.S at low or high dose, single or two shots; 5 received placebo; per-sample allocation not given. Each sample was drawn 63 days after the first injection (of vaccine or placebo). The method was immunoSEQ multiplex PCR; TCRdb's version includes in-frame clones alone and lacks a portion of them. The sample gives under 500,000 clones, 80% to 95% of which show up once; roughly 1.7% is in the top ten. This material consisted of peripheral blood, taken in a trial of Ad26.COV2.S vaccine versus placebo. Receptors originate from a person aged 18 to 59 who received the Ad26.COV2.S COVID-19 vaccine or a placebo.

The chain joins TRBV28 to TRBJ1-2, with no clear D. Germline assignment: CDR1 MDHEN and CDR2 SYDVKM. This CDR3 region has 13 residues. V dropped 2 bases and J dropped 7 bases, with 11 bases sitting between them. The CDR3 bases are TGTGCCAGCAGTTTAAGAGGTCTCGGTGGCTACACCTTC. As protein: CASSLRGLGGYTF.

This chain joins TRBV10-1 and TRBJ2-1, with 8 positions matching TRBD2. Germline CDR1 WNHNN, CDR2 SYGVQD (reference sequence). J was trimmed by 0 bases and V by 3 bases; bases with no gene match: 1. This CDR3 has 15 amino acids. The CDR3 loop reads CASSESGGSYNEQFF. CDR3 bases: TGCGCCAGCAGTGAAAGCGGGGGCTCCTACAATGAGCAGTTCTTC.

V is TRBV5-1 and J is TRBJ1-1; no definite D call. From germline, CDR1 is SGHRS and CDR2 YFSETQ. The CDR3 is 14 amino acids. The V and J ends lost 0 bases and 1 base respectively, with 7 bases between them. The CDR3 sequence is CASSLDLANTEAFF. CDR3 nucleotides: TGCGCCAGCAGCTTGGATCTGGCGAACACTGAAGCTTTCTTT.

The V and J genes are TRBV15 and TRBJ2-3; either TRBD1 or TRBD2 may fit D (6 bases each). The V end was cut by 10 bases, the J end by 1 base, with 12 bases between. Germline CDR1 is LNHNV and CDR2 is YYDKDF (reference sequence). This CDR3 spans 13 amino acids. The chain's CDR3 is CAIRGLGTDTQYF. DNA for the CDR3: TGTGCCATCCGGGGGCTGGGCACAGATACGCAGTATTTT.

There are many counts of this clone. J is TRBJ1-5 and V is TRBV4-2; possible D gene TRBD1, 5 bases. The germline V and J ends were trimmed by 5 bases and 4 bases, with 12 bases remaining between them. This CDR3 has 14 amino acids. Germline assignment: CDR1 LGHNA and CDR2 YNFKEQ. CDR3 nucleotides: TGTGCCAGCAGCATATCCCGGGGGAATCAGCCCCAGCATTTT. Its translation is CASSISRGNQPQHF.